This T cell receptor beta chain was sequenced for a study of blood T cell repertoires in COVID-19. At the level of the study: Both acute and convalescent COVID-19 samples were obtained from the United States, Italy and Spain.

CDR1 and CDR2 (germline): LNHNV, YYDKDF (reference sequence). This CDR3 contains 16 residues. V lost 3 bases to trimming and J lost 1 base; unmatched junction nucleotides: 7. The authors' processing: Amplification with reference gene primers provided the estimates of nucleated cell counts. Sequencing used immunoSEQ multiplex PCR; TCRdb keeps in-frame clones, though not all of them. The V and J calls and the clone size are those of that table, but D and trimming were determined from the DNA. Seen here are 390,000 or so clones, 86% observed once, and the top ten hold approximately 1.4%. The receptor was isolated from a woman in her 30s with active or convalescent COVID-19. The material sequenced was peripheral blood. The chain uses TRBV15 and TRBJ2-7; TRBD1 matches 9 bases. CDR3 sequence (DNA): TGTGCCACCAGCAGGTTGGGACAGGGACGATCCTACGAGCAGTACTTC. It codes for CATSRLGQGRSYEQYF.